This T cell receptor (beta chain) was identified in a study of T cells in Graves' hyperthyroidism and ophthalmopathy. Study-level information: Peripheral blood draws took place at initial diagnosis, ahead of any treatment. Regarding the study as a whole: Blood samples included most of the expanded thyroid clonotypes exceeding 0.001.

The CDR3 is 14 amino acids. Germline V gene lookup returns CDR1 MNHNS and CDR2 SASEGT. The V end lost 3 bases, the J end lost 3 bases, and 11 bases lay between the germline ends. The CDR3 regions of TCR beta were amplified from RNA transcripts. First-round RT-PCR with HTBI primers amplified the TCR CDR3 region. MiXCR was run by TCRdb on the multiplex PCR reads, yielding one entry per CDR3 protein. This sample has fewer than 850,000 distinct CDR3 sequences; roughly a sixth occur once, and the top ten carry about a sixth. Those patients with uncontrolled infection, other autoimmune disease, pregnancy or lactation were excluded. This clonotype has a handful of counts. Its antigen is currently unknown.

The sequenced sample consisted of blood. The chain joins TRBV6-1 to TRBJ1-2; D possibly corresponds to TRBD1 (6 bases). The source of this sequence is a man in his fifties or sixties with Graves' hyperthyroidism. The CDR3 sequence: CASSDRGRYYGYTF. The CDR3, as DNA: TGTGCCAGCAGTGATCGGGGGCGCTACTATGGCTACACCTTC.